This T cell receptor beta chain appears in the sequencing data of a study of blood T cell repertoires in COVID-19. The overall study: Nucleic acid was either cDNA or gDNA, and it came from T cells, B-cell-depleted T cells, or PBMCs.

As processed by the authors: Estimated nucleated cell counts came from reference gene primer amplification. Clones were sequenced by immunoSEQ multiplex PCR, and TCRdb holds only the in-frame ones, with some missing. From that table come the V and J calls and clone size; the DNA was used to work out D and trimming. The repertoire holds over 120,000 clones, with roughly 90% as singletons. Germline V gives CDR1 SEHNR, CDR2 FQNEAQ (reference sequence). This CDR3 contains 14 residues. V lost 1 base, J lost 2 bases, and 7 bases lay in between. The chain recombines TRBV7-9 with TRBJ2-3, with unresolved D. Sequencing was carried out using peripheral blood. The clonotype comes from a human donor in a cohort sampled during active COVID-19. CDR3 region: CASSLVPDTDTQYF. CDR3 nucleotides: TGTGCCAGCAGCTTAGTCCCAGACACAGATACGCAGTATTTT.